This T cell receptor (beta chain) was obtained from a study of T cells in localized non-small cell lung cancer. With regard to this clone: What it recognizes is unknown.

Clones were read by immunoSEQ multiplex PCR, and TCRdb kept only the in-frame ones, dropping some. The sample contains 30,000 to 35,000 clones, about nine tenths of which appear only once. Findings and limits, study-wide: Greater T cell density in blood accompanied longer overall survival. Because only a single region of the tumor was sequenced, heterogeneity remains possible. Adjacent uninvolved lung tissue had the highest T cell clonality, exceeding tumor. In adjacent lung, a median around 52 of the top 100 tumor clones were found.

This receptor was obtained from a woman between 35 and 75 years old with stage I lung adenocarcinoma. This material consisted of peripheral blood, taken before any cancer treatment.

The CDR3 spells CASSQSPQGNTEAFF. As DNA, the CDR3 is TGCGCCAGCAGCCAATCACCCCAGGGGAACACTGAAGCTTTCTTT. The V call is TRBV4-3, the J call TRBJ1-1, with D possibly matching TRBD1 (5 bases). This CDR3 has 15 residues. V lost 2 bases to trimming and J lost 1 base, with 11 bases between them. The germline V gene has CDR1 LGHNA and CDR2 YSLEER.